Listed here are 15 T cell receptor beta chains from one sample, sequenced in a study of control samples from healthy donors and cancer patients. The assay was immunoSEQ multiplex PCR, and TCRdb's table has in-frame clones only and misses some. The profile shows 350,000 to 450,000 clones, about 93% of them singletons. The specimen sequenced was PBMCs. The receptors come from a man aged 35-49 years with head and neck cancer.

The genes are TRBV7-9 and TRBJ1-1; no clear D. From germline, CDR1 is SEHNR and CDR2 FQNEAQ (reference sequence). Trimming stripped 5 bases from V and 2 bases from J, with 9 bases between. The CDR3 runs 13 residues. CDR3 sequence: CASSRAPNTEAFF. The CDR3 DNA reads TGTGCCAGCAGCCGGGCTCCTAACACTGAAGCTTTCTTT.

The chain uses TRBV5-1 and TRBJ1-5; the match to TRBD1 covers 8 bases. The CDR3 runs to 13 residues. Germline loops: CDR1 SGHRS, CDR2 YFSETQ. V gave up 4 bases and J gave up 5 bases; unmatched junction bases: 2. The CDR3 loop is CASSEQGDQPQHF. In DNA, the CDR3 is TGCGCCAGCAGCGAACAGGGGGATCAGCCCCAGCATTTT.

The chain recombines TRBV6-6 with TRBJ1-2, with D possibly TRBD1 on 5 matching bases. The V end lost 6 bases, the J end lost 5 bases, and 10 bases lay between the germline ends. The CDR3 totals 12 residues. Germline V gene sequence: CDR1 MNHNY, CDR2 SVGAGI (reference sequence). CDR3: CASSQGEYGYTF. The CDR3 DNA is TGTGCCAGCAGCCAGGGAGAGTATGGCTACACCTTC.

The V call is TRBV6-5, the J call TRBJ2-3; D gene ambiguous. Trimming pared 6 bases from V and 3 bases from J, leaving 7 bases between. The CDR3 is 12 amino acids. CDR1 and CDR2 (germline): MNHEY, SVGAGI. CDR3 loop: CASSGTTDTQYF. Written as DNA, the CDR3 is TGTGCCAGCAGCGGAACGACAGATACGCAGTATTTT.

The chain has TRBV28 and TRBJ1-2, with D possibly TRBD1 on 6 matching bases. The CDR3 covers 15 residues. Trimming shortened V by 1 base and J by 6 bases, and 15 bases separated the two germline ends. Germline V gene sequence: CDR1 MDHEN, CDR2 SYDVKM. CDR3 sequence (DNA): TGTGCCAGCAGTTTATTATTAGGGGGGATCCATGGCTACACCTTC. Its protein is CASSLLLGGIHGYTF.

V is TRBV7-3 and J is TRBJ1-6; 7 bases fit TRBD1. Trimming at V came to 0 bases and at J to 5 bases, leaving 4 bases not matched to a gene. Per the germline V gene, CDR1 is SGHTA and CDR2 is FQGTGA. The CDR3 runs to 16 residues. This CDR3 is CASSLTATGNNSPLHF. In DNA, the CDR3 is TGTGCCAGCAGCTTAACGGCGACAGGGAATAATTCACCCCTCCACTTT.

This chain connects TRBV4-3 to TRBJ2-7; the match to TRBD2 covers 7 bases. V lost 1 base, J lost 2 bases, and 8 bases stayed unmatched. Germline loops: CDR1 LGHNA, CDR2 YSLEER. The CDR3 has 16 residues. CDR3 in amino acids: CASSQGAGVPTYEQYF. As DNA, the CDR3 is TGCGCCAGCAGCCAAGGCGCGGGGGTCCCTACCTACGAGCAGTACTTC.

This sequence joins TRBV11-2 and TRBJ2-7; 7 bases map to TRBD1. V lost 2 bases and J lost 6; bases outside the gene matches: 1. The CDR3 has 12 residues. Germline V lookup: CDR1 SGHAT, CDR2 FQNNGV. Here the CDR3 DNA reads TGTGCCAGCAGCTTAAGGGGGCCCGAGCAGTACTTC. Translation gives CASSLRGPEQYF.

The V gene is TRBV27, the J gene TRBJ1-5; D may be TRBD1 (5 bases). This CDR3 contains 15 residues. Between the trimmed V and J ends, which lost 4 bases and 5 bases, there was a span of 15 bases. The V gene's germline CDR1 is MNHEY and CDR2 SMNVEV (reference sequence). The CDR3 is CASSSGRLGDQPQHF. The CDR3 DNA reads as TGTGCCAGCAGTTCAGGTCGCCTGGGGGATCAGCCCCAGCATTTT.

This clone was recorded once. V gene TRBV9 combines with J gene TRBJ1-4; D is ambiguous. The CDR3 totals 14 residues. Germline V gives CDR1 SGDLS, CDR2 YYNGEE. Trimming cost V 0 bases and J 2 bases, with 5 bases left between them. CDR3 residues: CASSVGQTNEKLFF. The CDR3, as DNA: TGTGCCAGCAGCGTAGGGCAGACTAATGAAAAACTGTTTTTT.

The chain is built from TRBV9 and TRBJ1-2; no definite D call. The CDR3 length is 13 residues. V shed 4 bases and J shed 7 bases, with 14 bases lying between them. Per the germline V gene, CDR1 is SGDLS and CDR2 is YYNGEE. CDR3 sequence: CASSPRTLGGYTF. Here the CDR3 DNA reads TGTGCCAGCAGCCCGAGAACCTTGGGTGGCTACACCTTC.

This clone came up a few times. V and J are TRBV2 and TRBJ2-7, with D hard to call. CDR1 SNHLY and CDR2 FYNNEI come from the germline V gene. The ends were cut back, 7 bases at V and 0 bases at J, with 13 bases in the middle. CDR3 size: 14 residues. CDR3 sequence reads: CASIPHTNSYEQYF. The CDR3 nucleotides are TGTGCCAGCATCCCACACACGAACTCCTACGAGCAGTACTTC.

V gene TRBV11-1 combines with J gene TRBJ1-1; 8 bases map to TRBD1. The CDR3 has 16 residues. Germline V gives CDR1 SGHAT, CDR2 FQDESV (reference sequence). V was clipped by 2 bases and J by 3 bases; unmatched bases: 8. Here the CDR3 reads CASSLFGRGRDTEAFF. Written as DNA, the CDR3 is TGTGCCAGCAGCTTATTCGGCAGGGGGCGAGACACTGAAGCTTTCTTT.

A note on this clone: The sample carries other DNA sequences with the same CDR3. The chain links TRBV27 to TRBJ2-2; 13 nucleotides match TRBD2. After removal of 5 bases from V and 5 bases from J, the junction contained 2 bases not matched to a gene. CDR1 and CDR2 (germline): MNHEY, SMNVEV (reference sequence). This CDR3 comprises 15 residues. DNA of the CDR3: TGTGCCAGCAGTCTGGGACTAGCGGGGACCGGGGAGCTGTTTTTT. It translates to CASSLGLAGTGELFF.

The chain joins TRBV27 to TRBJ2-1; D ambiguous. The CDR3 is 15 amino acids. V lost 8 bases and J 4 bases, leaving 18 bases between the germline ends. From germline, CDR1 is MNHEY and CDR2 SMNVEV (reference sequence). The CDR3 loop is CASRPPGYSYNEQFF. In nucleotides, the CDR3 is TGTGCCAGCCGTCCTCCGGGTTACTCGTACAATGAGCAGTTCTTC.